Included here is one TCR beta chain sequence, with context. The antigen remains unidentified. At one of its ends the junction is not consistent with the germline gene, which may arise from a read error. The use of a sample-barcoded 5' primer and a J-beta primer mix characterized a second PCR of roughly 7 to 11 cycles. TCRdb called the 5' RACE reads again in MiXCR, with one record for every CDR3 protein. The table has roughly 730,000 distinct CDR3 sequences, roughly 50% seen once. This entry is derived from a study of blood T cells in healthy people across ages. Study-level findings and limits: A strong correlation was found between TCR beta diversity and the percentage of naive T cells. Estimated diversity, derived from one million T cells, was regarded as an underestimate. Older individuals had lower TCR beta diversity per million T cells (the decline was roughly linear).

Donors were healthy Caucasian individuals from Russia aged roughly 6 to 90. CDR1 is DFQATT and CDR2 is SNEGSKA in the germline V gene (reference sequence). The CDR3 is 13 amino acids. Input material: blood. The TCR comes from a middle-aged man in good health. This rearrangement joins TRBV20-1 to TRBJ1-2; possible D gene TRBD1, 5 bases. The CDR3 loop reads CSARAGRVDGCTF. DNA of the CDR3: TGCAGTGCTAGAGCGGGCAGGGTGGATGGCTGCACCTTC.